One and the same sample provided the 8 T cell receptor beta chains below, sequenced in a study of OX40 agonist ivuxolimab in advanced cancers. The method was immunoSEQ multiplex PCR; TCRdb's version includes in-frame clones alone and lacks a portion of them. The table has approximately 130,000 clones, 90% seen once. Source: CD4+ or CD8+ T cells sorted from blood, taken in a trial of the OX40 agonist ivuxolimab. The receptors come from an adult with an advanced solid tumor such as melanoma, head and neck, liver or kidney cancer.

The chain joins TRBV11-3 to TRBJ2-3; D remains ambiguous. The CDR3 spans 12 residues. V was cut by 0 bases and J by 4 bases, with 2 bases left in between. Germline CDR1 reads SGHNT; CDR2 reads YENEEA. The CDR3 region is CASSLDPDTQYF. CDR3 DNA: TGTGCCAGCAGCTTAGATCCAGATACGCAGTATTTT.

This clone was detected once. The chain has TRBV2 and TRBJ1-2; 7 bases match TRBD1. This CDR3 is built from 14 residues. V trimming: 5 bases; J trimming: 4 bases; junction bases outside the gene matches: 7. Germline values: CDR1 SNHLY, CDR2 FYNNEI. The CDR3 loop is CASSLQGMSYGYTF. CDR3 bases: TGTGCCAGCAGTTTACAGGGGATGTCCTATGGCTACACCTTC.

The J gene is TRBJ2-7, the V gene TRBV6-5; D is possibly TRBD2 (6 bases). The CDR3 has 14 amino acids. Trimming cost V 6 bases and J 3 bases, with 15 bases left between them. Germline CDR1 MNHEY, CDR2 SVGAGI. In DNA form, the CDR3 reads TGTGCCAGCAGACTAACTAGCAAAGGCTACGAGCAGTACTTC. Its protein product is CASRLTSKGYEQYF.

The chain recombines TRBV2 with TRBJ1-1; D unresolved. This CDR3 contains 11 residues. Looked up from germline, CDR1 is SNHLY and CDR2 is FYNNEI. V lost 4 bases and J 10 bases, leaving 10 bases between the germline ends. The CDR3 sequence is CASSVKARAFF. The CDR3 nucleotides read TGTGCCAGCAGTGTTAAGGCAAGAGCTTTCTTT.

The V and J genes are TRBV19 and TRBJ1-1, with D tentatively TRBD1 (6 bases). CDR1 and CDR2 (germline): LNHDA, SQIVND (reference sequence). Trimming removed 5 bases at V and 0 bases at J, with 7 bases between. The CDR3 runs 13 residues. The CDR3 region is CASSDRMNTEAFF. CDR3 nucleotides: TGTGCCAGTAGTGACAGGATGAACACTGAAGCTTTCTTT.

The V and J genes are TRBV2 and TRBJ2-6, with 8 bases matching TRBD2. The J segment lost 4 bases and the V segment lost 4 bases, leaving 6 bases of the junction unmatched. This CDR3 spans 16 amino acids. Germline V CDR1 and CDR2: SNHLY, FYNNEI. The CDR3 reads CASSGTGGPGANVLTF. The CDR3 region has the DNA TGTGCCAGCAGTGGTACGGGGGGGCCCGGGGCCAACGTCCTGACTTTC.

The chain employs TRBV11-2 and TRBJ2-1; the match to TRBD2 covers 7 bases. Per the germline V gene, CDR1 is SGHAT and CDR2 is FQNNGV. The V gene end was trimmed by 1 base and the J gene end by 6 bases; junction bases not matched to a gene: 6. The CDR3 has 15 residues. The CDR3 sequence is CASSLVQSSGNEQFF. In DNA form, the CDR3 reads TGTGCCAGCAGCTTAGTACAGTCTAGCGGCAATGAGCAGTTCTTC.

CDR3 coding DNA: TGTGCCAGCAGTCTCCGACAGGGTGAAGCTTTCTTT. It specifies CASSLRQGEAFF. The chain carries TRBV28 and TRBJ1-1, with 7 bases matching TRBD1. V gave up 5 bases and J gave up 7 bases; unmatched junction bases: 4. Germline V gene lookup returns CDR1 MDHEN and CDR2 SYDVKM. The CDR3 is made up of 12 amino acids.